This T cell receptor (beta chain) is drawn from a study of shared clonotypes between healthy human individuals. The study, taken as a whole, reports: What naive subsets generally showed was a larger estimated richness than memory subsets showed.

For each subset, genomic DNA was distributed in equal portions over several immunoSEQ plates. In the sorted-subset replicate PCRs, 200 ng DNA, 25,000 to 30,000 T cell genomes, was used. The assay was immunoSEQ multiplex PCR, and TCRdb's table has in-frame clones only and misses some. The data contain over a million clones, around 76% of them seen just once; the ten biggest clones take up 1.4%. Comments on this clone: Antigen unknown.

The sequence was obtained from a man between 18 and 35 years old in good health. The sample taken for sequencing was memory CD4+ T cells sorted from blood. Sample subset: CD45RA-negative fraction.

The CDR3 spells CAISESGDYSNQPQHF. CDR3 in DNA: TGTGCCATCAGTGAGTCGGGAGATTATAGCAATCAGCCCCAGCATTTT. The chain joins TRBV10-3 to TRBJ1-5; D ambiguous. V was cut by 0 bases and J by 0 bases, with 9 bases left in between. Germline CDR1 is ENHRY and CDR2 is SYGVKD. CDR3 length equals 16 residues.